This T cell receptor (beta chain) came from a study of shared clonotypes between healthy human individuals. As regards this clone: Different DNA sequences within this sample yield the same CDR3.

Repertoires were generated with immunoSEQ multiplex PCR, while TCRdb's copy carries only in-frame clones and drops some. The sample comprises millions of clones, about 92% of which are singletons, and roughly 1.8% rests with the top ten. V dropped 6 bases and J dropped 0; count of bases not matched to a gene: 3. Germline-derived CDR1 and CDR2 are MNHEY and SMNVEV (reference sequence). The CDR3 totals 15 residues. Terminally differentiated effector memory CD45RA+ cells were excluded from the naive CD8 cells, which were CD45RO-negative and positively selected for CCR7. The rearrangement joins TRBV27 to TRBJ2-1; TRBD2 matches 9 bases. The material sequenced was naive CD8+ T cells from PBMCs. The sequence derives from a young man in good health. Some clones in this sample may be carry-over from other donors' samples. The CDR3 loop reads CASSFSGGSYNEQFF. In nucleotides, the CDR3 is TGTGCCAGCAGCTTTAGCGGGGGCTCCTACAATGAGCAGTTCTTC.